This T cell receptor beta chain was recorded in a study of CD8+ T cells in alopecia areata. Notes on the study in general: Lesional tissue from the scalp (especially in alopecia totalis/universalis) showed higher clonality than normal scalp.

Once RNA had been extracted, it was reverse transcribed into cDNA to act as the sequencing template. Generated by immunoSEQ multiplex PCR, the TCRdb table keeps only in-frame clones and is missing some. The table lists 110,000 or so clones, approximately 55% of them singletons. As regards this clone: The antigen is not known.

Regarding treatment: oral pan-JAK inhibitor, 5-10 mg twice daily. There are 13 residues in the CDR3. Trimming pared 2 bases from V and 5 bases from J, leaving 7 bases between. CDR1 and CDR2 from the germline V gene are SGDLS and YYNGEE. The sequence was collected from a human donor with alopecia areata. The source material was CD4+ T cells sorted from blood, sampled at week 24, from a patient treated with tofacitinib. The chain couples TRBV9 to TRBJ2-2, with D tentatively TRBD2 (5 bases). CDR3 sequence: CASSVSGTGELFF. In nucleotides, the CDR3 is TGTGCCAGCAGCGTGTCGGGGACCGGGGAGCTGTTTTTT.